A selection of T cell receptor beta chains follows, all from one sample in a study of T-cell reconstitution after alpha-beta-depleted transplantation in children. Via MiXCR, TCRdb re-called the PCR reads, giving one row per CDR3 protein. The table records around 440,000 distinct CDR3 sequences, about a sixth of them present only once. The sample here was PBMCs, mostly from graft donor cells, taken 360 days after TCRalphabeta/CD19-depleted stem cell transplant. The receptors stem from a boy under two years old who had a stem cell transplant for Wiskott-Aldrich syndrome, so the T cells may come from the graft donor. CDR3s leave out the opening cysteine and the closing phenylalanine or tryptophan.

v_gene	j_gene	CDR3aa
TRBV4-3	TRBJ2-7	ASSRDSPTSSLYEQY
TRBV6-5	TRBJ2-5	ASSQGRQTQY
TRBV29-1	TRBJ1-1	SVQGWTGDTEAF
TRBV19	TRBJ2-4	ASNPPRDRRSPIQY
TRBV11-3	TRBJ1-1	ASSSSMNTEAF
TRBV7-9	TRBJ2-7	ASSLAGTGGPYEQY
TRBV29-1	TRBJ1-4	SVRGLPGGEKLF
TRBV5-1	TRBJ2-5	ASSLDVGYQETQY
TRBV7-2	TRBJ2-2	ASSRPGLARAGELF
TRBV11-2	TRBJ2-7	ASSLGEREQY
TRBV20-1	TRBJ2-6	SARTGGSSGANVLT
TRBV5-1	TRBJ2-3	ASSLGLAGSTDTQY
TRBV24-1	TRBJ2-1	ATSDLRRLDEQF
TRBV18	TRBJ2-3	ASSPRVLLSADTQY
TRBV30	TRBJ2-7	AGRGGYEQY
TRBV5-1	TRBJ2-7	ASSDRADYEQY
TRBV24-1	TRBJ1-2	ATSPGRDYGYT
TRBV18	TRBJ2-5	ASSPPNRPSRETQY
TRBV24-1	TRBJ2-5	ATSDAWTGKETQY
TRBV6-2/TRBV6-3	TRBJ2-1	ASSYSRERGYNEQF
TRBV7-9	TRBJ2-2	ASSPPHTGELF
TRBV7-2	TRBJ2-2	ASSLESGGELF
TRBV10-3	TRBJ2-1	AISESLLEGLHEQF
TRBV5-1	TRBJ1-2	ASSPTGPNYGYT
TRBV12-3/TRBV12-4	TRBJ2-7	ASSLAPPRGEQY
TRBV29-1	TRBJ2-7	SVVARVGFRSHEQY
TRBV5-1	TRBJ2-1	ASSLESAYNEQF
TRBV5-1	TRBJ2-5	ASSITGTHQETQY
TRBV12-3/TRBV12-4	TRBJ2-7	ASSSRLSSYEQY
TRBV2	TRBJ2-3	ASSEATGTDTQY
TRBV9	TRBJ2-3	ASSVVNTDTQY
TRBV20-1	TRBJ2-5	SARPITSGRGETQY
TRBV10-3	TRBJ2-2	AISARTGSGPGTGELF
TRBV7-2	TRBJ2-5	ASSPLAGGKY
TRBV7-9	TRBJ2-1	ASSLREAKYNEQF
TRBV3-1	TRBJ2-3	ASSQGLLVTDTQY
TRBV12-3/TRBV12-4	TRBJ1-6	ASSFGTGGMNSPLH
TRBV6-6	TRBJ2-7	ASSYGASEQY
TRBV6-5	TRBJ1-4	ASRLDRGSEKLF
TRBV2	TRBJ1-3	ASRPAKGNTIY
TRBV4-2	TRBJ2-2	ASSQDPGEVGGELF
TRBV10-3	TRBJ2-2	AITQGGNTGELF
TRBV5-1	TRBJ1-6	ASSYLTGVNSPLH
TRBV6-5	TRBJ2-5	ASSSPGGKETQY
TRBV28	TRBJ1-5	ASSLYQGIQPQH
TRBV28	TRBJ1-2	ASSAVYHYGYT
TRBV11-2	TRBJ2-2	ASSPTLRQGLGELF
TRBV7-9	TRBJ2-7	ASGGPLGYEQY
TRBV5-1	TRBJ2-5	ASRGDGEETQY
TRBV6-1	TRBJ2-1	ASSSSGSYEEQF
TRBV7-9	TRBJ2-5	ASSFRLETQY
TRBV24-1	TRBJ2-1	ATSDRSGRVYNEQF
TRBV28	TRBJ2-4	ASSLPQGTALAKNIQY